Following are 26 T cell receptor beta chains from one sample sequenced in a study of cytomegalovirus exposure and HLA in healthy donors. Amplification used 60 Vbeta primers and 13 Jbeta primers. The assay was immunoSEQ multiplex PCR, and TCRdb's table has in-frame clones only and misses some. The sample lists approximately 140,000 clones; roughly 84% were seen once. Sequenced: PBMCs. The receptors here all came from a man aged 45 to 65 in good health and CMV-seronegative.

The rearrangement links TRBV7-8 to TRBJ2-7; TRBD1 matches at 11 bases. CDR3 length: 13 amino acids. The trim removed 5 bases at V and 5 bases at J, leaving 2 bases unmatched. Germline-derived CDR1 and CDR2 are SGHVS and FQNEAQ. The CDR3, as DNA: TGTGCCAGCAGCAGGACAGGGGGCAACGAGCAGTACTTC. Amino acids: CASSRTGGNEQYF.

The gene calls are TRBV18 and TRBJ1-1; D might be TRBD1 (5 bases). Per the germline V gene, CDR1 is KGHSH and CDR2 is LQKENI. The V end lost 10 bases, the J end lost 3 bases, and 15 bases lay between the germline ends. This CDR3 has 13 amino acids. The CDR3 DNA reads TGTGCCACCTCTATAGGGGAAGACACTGAAGCTTTCTTT. Residues: CATSIGEDTEAFF.

This clone was found once. CDR3 protein: CAWRTGGAGVATEAFF. In DNA form, the CDR3 reads TGTGCCTGGCGTACAGGGGGCGCGGGGGTAGCCACTGAAGCTTTCTTT. The chain links TRBV30 to TRBJ1-1; 9 bases line up with TRBD1. CDR1 and CDR2 (germline): GTSNPN, SVGIG (reference sequence). Germline trimming cut 5 bases from V and 4 bases from J; bases unmatched to any gene: 14. The CDR3 sequence is 16 residues long.

The genes are TRBV7-2 and TRBJ2-2; 7 positions agree with TRBD2. The germline V gene has CDR1 SGHTA and CDR2 FQGNSA. The CDR3 totals 15 residues. The trim removed 3 bases at V and 4 bases at J, leaving 5 bases unmatched. CDR3 residues: CASSFMGGSTGELFF. CDR3 sequence (DNA): TGTGCCAGCAGCTTTATGGGGGGGAGCACCGGGGAGCTGTTTTTT.

The chain joins TRBV7-9 to TRBJ1-1, with D possibly being TRBD1 (5 bases). Germline V CDR1 and CDR2: SEHNR, FQNEAQ (reference sequence). The ends were cut back, 5 bases at V and 6 bases at J, with 19 bases in the middle. The CDR3 is 15 amino acids. The chain's CDR3 is CASSRPDTEGPEAFF. The DNA for the CDR3 is TGTGCCAGCAGCCGCCCGGACACGGAGGGGCCTGAAGCTTTCTTT.

This chain connects TRBV7-8 to TRBJ1-2; 7 nucleotides line up with TRBD1. The V and J ends lost 4 bases and 0 bases, in that order; junction bases with no gene match: 8. The CDR3 consists of 16 residues. The germline V gene encodes CDR1 SGHVS and CDR2 FQNEAQ. This CDR3 reads CASSSSPTGPNYGYTF. CDR3 in DNA: TGTGCCAGCAGCTCGAGTCCGACAGGGCCTAACTATGGCTACACCTTC.

The chain is built from TRBV27 and TRBJ1-5; 7 bases map to TRBD1. V was pared by 5 bases and J by 9 bases, with 10 bases of the junction left unmatched. Germline loops: CDR1 MNHEY, CDR2 SMNVEV (reference sequence). The CDR3 consists of 14 residues. CDR3 DNA: TGTGCCAGCAGTCAGGGGGGCGGGATACGGCCCCAGCATTTT. The encoded protein is CASSQGGGIRPQHF.

The rearrangement uses TRBV7-3 and TRBJ1-1, with a tentative D call TRBD1 (5 bases). Germline V gene sequence: CDR1 SGHTA, CDR2 FQGTGA. The V and J ends lost 0 bases and 3 bases respectively, with 11 bases between them. This CDR3 comprises 15 residues. In nucleotides, the CDR3 is TGTGCCAGCAGCTTAACGGGATCAGGGTACACTGAAGCTTTCTTT. Protein product: CASSLTGSGYTEAFF.

The chain employs TRBV4-1 and TRBJ1-6; tentative D call: TRBD1 (5 bases). The length of the CDR3 is 15 residues. Germline CDR1 and CDR2: MGHRA and YSYEKL. V gave up 4 bases and J gave up 7 bases, with 14 bases separating them. CDR3 nucleotides: TGCGCCAGCAGCCGAGAAGGGGTTGGCAATTCACCCCTCCACTTT. This codes for CASSREGVGNSPLHF.

This sequence joins TRBV4-2 and TRBJ1-2; possibly TRBD1 for D (6 bases). The CDR3 is made up of 14 amino acids. From germline, CDR1 is LGHNA and CDR2 YNFKEQ. Trimming removed 3 bases from V and 7 bases from J, with 15 bases in between. CDR3 nucleotide sequence: TGTGCCAGCAGCCAGGCGGGGGAGGGGGGTGGCTACACCTTC. Translation gives CASSQAGEGGGYTF.

This chain uses TRBV9 with TRBJ1-1; D is uncertain. CDR1 and CDR2 from the germline V gene are SGDLS and YYNGEE. V dropped 4 bases and J dropped 0 bases, with 10 bases sitting between them. The length of the CDR3 is 14 residues. CDR3 coding DNA: TGTGCCAGCAGCCCCCAAACAGTGAACACTGAAGCTTTCTTT. Residues: CASSPQTVNTEAFF.

V usage is TRBV10-3 and J usage is TRBJ2-3; the match to TRBD2 covers 7 bases. This CDR3 contains 15 residues. V dropped 4 bases and J dropped 3; count of bases not matched to a gene: 7. The germline V gene has CDR1 ENHRY and CDR2 SYGVKD. CDR3 DNA: TGTGCCATCAGTGGTCCCCTGGGAGGGACAGATACGCAGTATTTT. It codes for CAISGPLGGTDTQYF.

The V gene is TRBV5-5, the J gene TRBJ1-1; a possible D gene is TRBD1 (6 bases). Germline lookup yields CDR1 SGHKS and CDR2 YYEKEE (reference sequence). The ends were cut back, 3 bases at V and 1 base at J, with 13 bases in the middle. This CDR3 has 15 amino acids. DNA of the CDR3: TGTGCCAGCAGCTCGACGGGGGGCCCGAACACTGAAGCTTTCTTT. It specifies CASSSTGGPNTEAFF.

The genes are TRBV5-4 and TRBJ2-2, with D unresolved. Germline CDR1 is SGHNT and CDR2 is YYREEE (reference sequence). V lost 2 bases, J lost 5 bases, and 16 bases lay in between. The length of the CDR3 is 16 residues. The CDR3 spells CASSFQRMDRTGELFF. The DNA for the CDR3 is TGTGCCAGCAGCTTTCAGAGGATGGATCGAACCGGGGAGCTGTTTTTT. The full variable domain, completed using reference TRBV5-4 and TRBJ2-2, is ETGVTQSPTHLIKTRGQQVTLRCSSQSGHNTVSWYQQALGQGPQFIFQYYREEENGRGNFPPRFSGLQFPNYSSELNVNALELDDSALYLCASSFQRMDRTGELFFGEGSRLTVL.

The chain is built from TRBV5-1 and TRBJ2-3, with 7 bases fitting TRBD1. This CDR3 has 14 amino acids. The germline V gene has CDR1 SGHRS and CDR2 YFSETQ. V shed 2 bases, J shed 4 bases, and the junction held 4 bases outside the gene matches. DNA for the CDR3: TGCGCCAGCAGCTTTACAGGGGATTCAGATACGCAGTATTTT. Amino acids: CASSFTGDSDTQYF.

The chain couples TRBV30 to TRBJ2-1; the match to TRBD2 covers 16 bases. Unmatched junction bases numbered 2, after V lost 5 bases and J lost 7 bases. The CDR3 sequence is 14 residues long. Germline V gene data show CDR1 as GTSNPN and CDR2 as SVGIG (reference sequence). CDR3 loop: CAWGTSGGGNEQFF. The CDR3 DNA reads as TGTGCCTGGGGGACTAGCGGGGGGGGTAATGAGCAGTTCTTC.

The V gene is TRBV6-5, the J gene TRBJ2-7; 7 bases match TRBD1. The germline V gene encodes CDR1 MNHEY and CDR2 SVGAGI. The ends lost 6 bases at V and 6 bases at J; junction bases unmatched: 8. This CDR3 comprises 13 residues. The CDR3 DNA is TGTGCCAGCAGCAGAACGACAGGGTTCGAGCAGTACTTC. Residues: CASSRTTGFEQYF.

V and J are TRBV5-8 and TRBJ2-5; the D is unclear. This CDR3 is 13 amino acids long. CDR1 and CDR2 from the germline V gene are SGHTS and YDEGEE. The V gene lost 4 bases and the J gene lost 2 bases, with 9 bases spanning the gap. DNA of the CDR3: TGTGCCAGCAGCCTAAGACAACAAGAGACCCAGTACTTC. It translates to CASSLRQQETQYF.

The chain joins TRBV5-1 to TRBJ2-7; perhaps TRBD2 as D (7 bases). Germline CDR1 and CDR2: SGHRS and YFSETQ. The CDR3 runs to 15 residues. The germline V and J ends were trimmed by 0 bases and 5 bases, with 15 bases remaining between them. DNA of the CDR3: TGCGCCAGCAGCTTGGCGTCGGGGGGCCCGGACGAGCAGTACTTC. Amino acids: CASSLASGGPDEQYF. Full variable domain (remainder filled in from reference TRBV5-1 and TRBJ2-7): KAGVTQTPRYLIKTRGQQVTLSCSPISGHRSVSWYQQTPGQGLQFLFEYFSETQRNKGNFPGRFSGRQFSNSRSEMNVSTLELGDSALYLCASSLASGGPDEQYFGPGTRLTVT.

The DNA for the CDR3 is TGTGCCAGCAGCGAGTGGCAGGGGAATAACTATGGCTACACCTTC. Translation gives CASSEWQGNNYGYTF. V is TRBV9 and J is TRBJ1-2; TRBD1 might be the D (6 bases). The CDR3 spans 15 residues. The V gene's germline CDR1 is SGDLS and CDR2 YYNGEE. With 3 bases removed from V and 1 base from J, the gap between germline ends came to 13 bases.

Within the sample, this clone is medium-sized. The V call is TRBV7-9, the J call TRBJ2-2, with D perhaps matching TRBD1 (5 bases). The germline V gene has CDR1 SEHNR and CDR2 FQNEAQ (reference sequence). The CDR3 sequence is 14 residues long. Trimming shortened V by 5 bases and J by 4 bases, and 11 bases separated the two germline ends. CDR3 sequence reads: CASSQDISTGELFF. The CDR3 DNA is TGTGCCAGCAGCCAGGACATTTCCACCGGGGAGCTGTTTTTT.

This clone has more than one count but fewer than ten. Within the sample, other DNA sequences also encode this same CDR3. The chain combines TRBV5-1 with TRBJ2-3; 10 positions match TRBD1. The CDR3 loop spans 14 amino acids. Germline assignment: CDR1 SGHRS and CDR2 YFSETQ. Losses at the gene ends were 3 bases for V and 4 bases for J; bases not matched to a gene: 2. The CDR3 sequence: CASSSGQGADTQYF. The CDR3 DNA is TGCGCCAGCAGCTCCGGACAGGGGGCAGATACGCAGTATTTT.

V usage is TRBV4-2 and J usage is TRBJ1-2; 9 bases are shared with TRBD1. Germline V gene lookup returns CDR1 LGHNA and CDR2 YNFKEQ. The CDR3 extends over 15 amino acids. The V and J ends lost 0 bases and 4 bases, in that order; junction bases with no gene match: 3. The CDR3 region is CASSQEGQGRYGYTF. CDR3 nucleotide sequence: TGTGCCAGCAGCCAAGAGGGACAGGGACGCTATGGCTACACCTTC.

The rearrangement uses TRBV5-5 and TRBJ1-4, with D possibly matching TRBD1 (6 bases). The germline CDR1 and CDR2 sequences are SGHKS and YYEKEE (reference sequence). The CDR3 runs 15 residues. V lost 5 bases and J 5 bases, leaving 16 bases between the germline ends. The CDR3 nucleotides read TGTGCCAGCAGTACTACAGGGTGGAGGAATGAAAAACTGTTTTTT. Protein: CASSTTGWRNEKLFF.

The chain links TRBV10-3 to TRBJ1-5; 9 positions match TRBD1. The CDR3 contains 14 residues. Germline V lookup: CDR1 ENHRY, CDR2 SYGVKD. V dropped 2 bases and J dropped 6; count of bases not matched to a gene: 2. DNA for the CDR3: TGTGCCATCAGTGAGGGGACAGGGCTTCAGCCCCAGCATTTT. The encoded protein is CAISEGTGLQPQHF.

This clone was observed a few times. The chain joins TRBV27 to TRBJ1-1; 10 nucleotides line up with TRBD1. From germline, CDR1 is MNHEY and CDR2 SMNVEV (reference sequence). J gave up 5 bases and V 7 bases, and 10 bases lay outside the gene matches. The CDR3 sequence is 15 residues long. The CDR3 region has the DNA TGTGCCAGCATTTCTTGGACAGGGGGAAGTACTGAAGCTTTCTTT. Its protein is CASISWTGGSTEAFF.